The entry below gives a single T cell receptor (beta chain) sequence along with its context. Its antigen remains unknown. The junction shows a germline mismatch at one end, possibly a read error. This CDR3 region has 16 residues. In germline, CDR1 is SGHTA, CDR2 FQGTGA. Investigators took RNA and DNA out together from roughly 21-30 mg of unsorted bulk tissue. Making TCR beta cDNA involved approximately 510 ng total RNA and a constant-region primer. Libraries covering TCR beta were generated through three nested multiplex PCR rounds (using a slightly modified ARM-PCR). The first two PCR rounds used TRBV1-TRBV30 primers with a Cbeta primer, 9 to 10 cycles each. TCRdb fed the multiplex PCR reads into MiXCR, producing one record per CDR3 protein. The sample records fewer than 50,000 distinct CDR3 sequences, roughly 74% being singletons. This sample was taken from a study of tumor-infiltrating lymphocytes in primary liver carcinoma. As for the study in general: Patients comprised men and women whose ages fell between 30 and 69 years. The study obtained roughly 3.65 to 8 million productive TCRbeta reads per sample, similar across tissue types. General study findings and limits: Tumor top-250-clone fractions significantly exceeded those of blood (p = 0.039). Tumor region pairs shared more overlap than did tumor-adjacent and tumor-blood pairs.

The genes are TRBV7-3 and TRBJ2-3; the match to TRBD2 covers 8 bases. The specimen was tumor-adjacent normal liver tissue. The TCR sequence derives from a woman under 40 with primary liver carcinoma and hepatitis B virus infection. The CDR3, as DNA: TGTGTCAGCAGCCCCCTGGCGAGCGGGAGTTCAGATACGCAGTATTTT. Its translation is CVSSPLASGSSDTQYF.